A selection of T cell receptor beta chains follows, all from one sample in a study of human versus mouse CDR3 diversity and MHC coevolution. The protocol was immunoSEQ multiplex PCR, while the TCRdb copy is restricted to in-frame clones and leaves out a portion. The data show 45,000 to 75,000 clones, 85% to 95% seen once. The sequenced material came from naive CD4+ T cells from blood. The receptor source for this set is a person aged 55 to 69 in good health. Each CDR3 is given with its conserved first and last residue.

j_call: TRBJ2-4; v_call: TRBV21-1; cdr3_aa: CASPQASYLAKNIQYF
j_call: TRBJ1-2; v_call: TRBV6-1; cdr3_aa: CASSEWGTGPSNYGYTF
j_call: TRBJ2-7; v_call: TRBV7-3; cdr3_aa: CASSLWWRGSNRDRSSYEQYF
j_call: TRBJ2-3; v_call: TRBV11-3; cdr3_aa: CASSRSEVTDTQYF
j_call: TRBJ1-2; v_call: TRBV2; cdr3_aa: CASTQSRAYGYTF
j_call: TRBJ2-3; v_call: TRBV7-2; cdr3_aa: CASSFGLAGPTDTQYF
j_call: TRBJ1-5; v_call: TRBV28; cdr3_aa: CASSWTGLRNQPQHF
j_call: TRBJ2-1; v_call: TRBV19; cdr3_aa: CASSIAAGALDEQFF
j_call: TRBJ2-5; v_call: TRBV7-3; cdr3_aa: CASSSGTSGRETQYF
j_call: TRBJ1-4; v_call: TRBV9; cdr3_aa: CASSVQGITNEKLFF
j_call: TRBJ2-2; v_call: TRBV7-2; cdr3_aa: CASSPGIAENTGELFF
j_call: TRBJ2-2; v_call: TRBV6-5; cdr3_aa: CASRVGPSTGELFF
j_call: TRBJ1-2; v_call: TRBV7-2; cdr3_aa: CASSLEVRGRVRDGYTF
j_call: TRBJ1-1; v_call: TRBV6-6; cdr3_aa: CASSPLGDTKVAFF
j_call: TRBJ1-1; v_call: TRBV7-8; cdr3_aa: CASSSDWNTEAFF
j_call: TRBJ1-1; v_call: TRBV9; cdr3_aa: CASSGGQGNTEAFF
j_call: TRBJ2-5; v_call: TRBV28; cdr3_aa: CASSLAGGGGETQYF
j_call: TRBJ1-5; v_call: TRBV9; cdr3_aa: CASSVSGGGDQPQHF
j_call: TRBJ1-4; v_call: TRBV5-1; cdr3_aa: CASSPTGILEKLFF
j_call: TRBJ2-1; v_call: TRBV9; cdr3_aa: CASSVRDTTRNEQFF
j_call: TRBJ2-1; v_call: TRBV5-1; cdr3_aa: CASSLAGTSYNEQFF
j_call: TRBJ1-1; v_call: TRBV18; cdr3_aa: CASSPGGVNTEAFF
j_call: TRBJ1-1; v_call: TRBV10-2; cdr3_aa: CASSDGTGGTEAFF
j_call: TRBJ2-5; v_call: TRBV18; cdr3_aa: CASSGAEKRTQYF
j_call: TRBJ2-5; v_call: TRBV7-6; cdr3_aa: CASSLGPQNGETQYF
j_call: TRBJ2-3; v_call: TRBV7-7; cdr3_aa: CASSPSTSVSSTDTQYF
j_call: TRBJ1-4; v_call: TRBV2; cdr3_aa: CASLSYGGRVNEKLFF
j_call: TRBJ2-1; v_call: TRBV5-4; cdr3_aa: CASSLAEAVNYNEQFF
j_call: TRBJ1-3; v_call: TRBV19; cdr3_aa: CASSIGATGNTIYF
j_call: TRBJ2-2; v_call: TRBV5-1; cdr3_aa: CASSLDGRAPGELFF
j_call: TRBJ2-1; v_call: TRBV18; cdr3_aa: CASSPGTARTYNEQFF
j_call: TRBJ2-3; v_call: TRBV19; cdr3_aa: CASSTLGLSSTDTQYF
j_call: TRBJ2-7; v_call: TRBV6-1; cdr3_aa: CASSLRQGPYEQYF
j_call: TRBJ2-1; v_call: TRBV7-8; cdr3_aa: CASRPAIRDSYGNEQFF
j_call: TRBJ1-1; v_call: TRBV14; cdr3_aa: CASSLRTGRVNTEAFF
j_call: TRBJ2-7; v_call: TRBV5-1; cdr3_aa: CASSSPTGPRYEQYF
j_call: TRBJ1-2; v_call: TRBV18; cdr3_aa: CASSLNSADYYGYTF